This T cell receptor beta chain was retrieved from a study of CD8+ T cells in alopecia areata. About the research overall: Those treated were given oral tofacitinib at 5 to 10 mg twice daily. Study observations and caveats: Clonality was higher in lesional than normal scalp, especially in alopecia totalis/universalis.

There are a few counts of this clone. What it recognizes is unknown. Germline V gives CDR1 SGHTA, CDR2 FQGNSA. The CDR3 sequence is 12 residues long. Between the trimmed V and J ends, which lost 0 bases and 9 bases, there was a span of 6 bases. cDNA serving as the sequencing template came from extracted, reverse transcribed RNA. Data came from immunoSEQ multiplex PCR; TCRdb stores just in-frame clones and leaves some out. The data show roughly 250,000 clones, with less than 80% seen just once and around 1.2% held by the top ten. This receptor was obtained from a human donor with alopecia areata. The source material was CD4+ T cells sorted from blood, sampled at week 0. This chain connects TRBV7-2 to TRBJ2-1; D not certain. Here the CDR3 reads CASSLAKREQFF. The CDR3 DNA is TGTGCCAGCAGCTTAGCGAAGCGTGAGCAGTTCTTC.